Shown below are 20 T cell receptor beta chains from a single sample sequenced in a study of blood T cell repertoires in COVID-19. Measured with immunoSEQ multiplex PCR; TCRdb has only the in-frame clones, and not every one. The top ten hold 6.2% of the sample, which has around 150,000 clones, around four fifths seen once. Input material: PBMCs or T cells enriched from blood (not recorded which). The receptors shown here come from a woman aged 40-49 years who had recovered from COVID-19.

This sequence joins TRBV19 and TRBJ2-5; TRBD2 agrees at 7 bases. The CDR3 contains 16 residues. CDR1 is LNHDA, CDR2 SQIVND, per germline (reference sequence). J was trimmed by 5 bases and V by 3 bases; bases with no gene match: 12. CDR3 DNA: TGTGCCAGTAGTATCTCTGGACTCGTGGGAGGGGAGACCCAGTACTTC. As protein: CASSISGLVGGETQYF.

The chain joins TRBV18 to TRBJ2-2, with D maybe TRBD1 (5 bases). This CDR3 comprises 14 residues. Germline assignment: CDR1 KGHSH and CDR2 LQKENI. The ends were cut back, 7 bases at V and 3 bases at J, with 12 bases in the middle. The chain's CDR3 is CASFPDTYTGELFF. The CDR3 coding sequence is TGTGCCAGCTTTCCGGACACTTACACCGGGGAGCTGTTTTTT.

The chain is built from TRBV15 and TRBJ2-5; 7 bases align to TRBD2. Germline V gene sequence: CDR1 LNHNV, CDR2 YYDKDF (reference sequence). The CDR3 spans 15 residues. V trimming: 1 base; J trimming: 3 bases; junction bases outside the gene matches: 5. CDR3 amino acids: CATSRVGRGKETQYF. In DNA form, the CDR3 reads TGTGCCACCAGCAGAGTGGGGAGGGGCAAAGAGACCCAGTACTTC.

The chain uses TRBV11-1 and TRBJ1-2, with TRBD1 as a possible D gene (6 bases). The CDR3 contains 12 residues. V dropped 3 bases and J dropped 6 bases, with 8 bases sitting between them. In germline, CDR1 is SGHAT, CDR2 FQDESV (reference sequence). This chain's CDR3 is CASSFQGNGYTF. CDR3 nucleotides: TGTGCCAGCAGCTTCCAGGGGAATGGCTACACCTTC.

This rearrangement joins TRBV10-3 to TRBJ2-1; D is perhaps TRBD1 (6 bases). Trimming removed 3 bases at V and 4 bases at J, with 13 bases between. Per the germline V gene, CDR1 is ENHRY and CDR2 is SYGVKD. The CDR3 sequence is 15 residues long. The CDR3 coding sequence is TGTGCCATCAGTGATTTGGGGGCCACTTACAATGAGCAGTTCTTC. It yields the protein CAISDLGATYNEQFF.

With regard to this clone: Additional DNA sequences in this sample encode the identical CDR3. The CDR3 is CASSPGQSYEQYF. The CDR3 bases are TGTGCCAGCAGCCCCGGACAGAGTTACGAGCAGTACTTC. This chain joins TRBV6-5 and TRBJ2-7, with D tentatively TRBD1 (6 bases). Germline V gives CDR1 MNHEY, CDR2 SVGAGI. Trimming took off 6 bases at V and 4 bases at J, with 13 bases between the two ends. The CDR3 runs 13 residues.

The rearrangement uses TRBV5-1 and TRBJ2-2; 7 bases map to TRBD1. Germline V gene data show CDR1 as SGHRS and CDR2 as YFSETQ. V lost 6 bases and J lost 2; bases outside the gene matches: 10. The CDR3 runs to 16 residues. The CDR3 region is CASNPTGERNTGELFF. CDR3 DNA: TGCGCCAGCAACCCTACAGGGGAACGTAACACCGGGGAGCTGTTTTTT.

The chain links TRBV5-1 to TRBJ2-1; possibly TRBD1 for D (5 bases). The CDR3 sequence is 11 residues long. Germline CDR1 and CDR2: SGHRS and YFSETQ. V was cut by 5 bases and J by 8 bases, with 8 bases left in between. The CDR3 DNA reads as TGCGCCAGCAGATCCAGGGATGAGCAGTTCTTC. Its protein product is CASRSRDEQFF.

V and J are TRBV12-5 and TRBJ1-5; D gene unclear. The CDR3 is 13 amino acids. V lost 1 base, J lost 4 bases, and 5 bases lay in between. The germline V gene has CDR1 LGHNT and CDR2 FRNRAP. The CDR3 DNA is TGTGCTAGTGGTTTGGGGGAGAATCAGCCCCAGCATTTT. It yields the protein CASGLGENQPQHF.

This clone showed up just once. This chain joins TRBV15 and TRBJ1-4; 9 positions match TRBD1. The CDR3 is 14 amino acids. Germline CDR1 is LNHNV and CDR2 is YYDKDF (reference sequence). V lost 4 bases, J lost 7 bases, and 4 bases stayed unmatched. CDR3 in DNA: TGTGCCACCAGCACAAACAGGGGGCTTGAAAAACTGTTTTTT. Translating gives CATSTNRGLEKLFF.

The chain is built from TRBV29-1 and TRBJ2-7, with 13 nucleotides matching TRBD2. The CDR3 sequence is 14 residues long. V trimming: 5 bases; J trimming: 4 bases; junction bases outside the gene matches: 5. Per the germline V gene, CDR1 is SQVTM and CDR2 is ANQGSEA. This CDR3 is CSVQGLAGTYEQYF. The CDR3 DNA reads TGCAGCGTTCAGGGACTAGCGGGGACTTACGAGCAGTACTTC.

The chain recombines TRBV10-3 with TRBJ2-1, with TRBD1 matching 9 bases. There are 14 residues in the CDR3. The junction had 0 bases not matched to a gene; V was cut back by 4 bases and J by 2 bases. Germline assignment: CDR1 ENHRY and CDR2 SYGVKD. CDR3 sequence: CAISGQGAYNEQFF. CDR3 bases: TGTGCCATCAGTGGACAGGGGGCCTACAATGAGCAGTTCTTC.

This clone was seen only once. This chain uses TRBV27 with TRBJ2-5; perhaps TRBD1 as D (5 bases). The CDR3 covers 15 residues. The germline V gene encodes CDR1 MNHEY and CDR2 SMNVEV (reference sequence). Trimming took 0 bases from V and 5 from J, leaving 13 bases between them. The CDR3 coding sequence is TGTGCCAGCAGTTTATCGTCCCAGGGTCCCGAGACCCAGTACTTC. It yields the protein CASSLSSQGPETQYF.

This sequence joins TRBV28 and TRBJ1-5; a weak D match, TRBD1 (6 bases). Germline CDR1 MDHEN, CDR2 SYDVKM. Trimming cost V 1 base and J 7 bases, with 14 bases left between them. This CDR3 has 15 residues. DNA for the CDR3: TGTGCCAGCAGTTTATTCGTCGGGACAAAACAGCCCCAGCATTTT. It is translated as CASSLFVGTKQPQHF.

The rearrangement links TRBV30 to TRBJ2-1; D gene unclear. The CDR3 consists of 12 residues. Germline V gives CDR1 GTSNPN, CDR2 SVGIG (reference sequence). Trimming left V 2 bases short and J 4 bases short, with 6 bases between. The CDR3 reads CAWSSAYNEQFF. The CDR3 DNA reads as TGTGCCTGGAGTTCAGCGTACAATGAGCAGTTCTTC. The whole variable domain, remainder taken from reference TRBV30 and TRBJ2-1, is SQTIHQWPATLVQPVGSPLSLECTVEGTSNPNLYWYRQAAGRGLQLLFYSVGIGQISSEVPQNLSASRPQDRQFILSSKKLLLSDSGFYLCAWSSAYNEQFFGPGTRLTVL.

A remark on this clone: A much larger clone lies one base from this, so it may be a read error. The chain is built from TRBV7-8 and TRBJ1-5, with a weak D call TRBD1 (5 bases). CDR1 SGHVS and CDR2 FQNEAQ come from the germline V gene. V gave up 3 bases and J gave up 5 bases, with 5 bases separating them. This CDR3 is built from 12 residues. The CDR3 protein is CASSFRDQPQHF. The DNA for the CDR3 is TGTGCCAGCAGCTTCAGGGATCAGCCCCAGCATTTT.

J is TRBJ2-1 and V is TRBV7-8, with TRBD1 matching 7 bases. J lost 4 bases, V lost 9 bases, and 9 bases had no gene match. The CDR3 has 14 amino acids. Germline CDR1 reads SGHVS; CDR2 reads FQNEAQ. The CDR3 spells CARTDRVGYNEQFF. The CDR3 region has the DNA TGTGCCAGGACCGACAGGGTCGGATACAATGAGCAGTTCTTC.

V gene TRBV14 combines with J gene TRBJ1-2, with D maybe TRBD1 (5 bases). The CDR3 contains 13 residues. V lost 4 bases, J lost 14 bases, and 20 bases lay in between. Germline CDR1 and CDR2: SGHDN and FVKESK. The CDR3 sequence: CASSRSPDSISTF. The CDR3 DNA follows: TGTGCCAGCAGCCGATCCCCCGACAGCATTTCGACCTTC.

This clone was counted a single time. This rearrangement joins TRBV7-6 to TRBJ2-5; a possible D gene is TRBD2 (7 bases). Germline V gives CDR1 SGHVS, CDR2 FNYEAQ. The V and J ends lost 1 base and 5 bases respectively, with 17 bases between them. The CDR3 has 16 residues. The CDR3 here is CASSLGPSGGGETQYF. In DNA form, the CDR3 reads TGTGCCAGCAGCTTAGGGCCTAGCGGAGGGGGGGAGACCCAGTACTTC.

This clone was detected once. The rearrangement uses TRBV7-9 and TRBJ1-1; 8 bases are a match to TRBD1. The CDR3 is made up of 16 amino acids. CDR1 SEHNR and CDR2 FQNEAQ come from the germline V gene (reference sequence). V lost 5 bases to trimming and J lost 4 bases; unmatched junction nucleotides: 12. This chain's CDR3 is CASSLSGQGGITEAFF. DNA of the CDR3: TGTGCCAGCAGCCTCAGCGGACAGGGTGGGATCACTGAAGCTTTCTTT.